This T cell receptor (beta chain) was identified during a study of patients and donors after allogeneic stem cell transplantation. The V and J ends lost 3 bases and 2 bases respectively, with 13 bases between them. The CDR3 is 15 residues long. TCRdb re-derived calls from the RT-PCR reads in MiXCR, one entry per CDR3 protein. The table lists some 960,000 distinct CDR3 sequences, over 15% of them singletons. This clonotype was seen many times. The receptor comes from a human donor who was either an allogeneic HSCT recipient or a stem cell or donor lymphocyte infusion donor (not recorded which). It is not recorded whose cells these are; they may come from a transplant donor. The source material was blood, either unsorted or a sorted T cell fraction (not recorded which). The chain is built from TRBV12-3 or TRBV12-4 and TRBJ2-5; maybe TRBD1 (7 bases). The CDR3: CASSFRQGGQETQYF. CDR3 DNA sequence: TGTGCCAGCAGTTTCCGACAGGGAGGTCAAGAGACCCAGTACTTC.